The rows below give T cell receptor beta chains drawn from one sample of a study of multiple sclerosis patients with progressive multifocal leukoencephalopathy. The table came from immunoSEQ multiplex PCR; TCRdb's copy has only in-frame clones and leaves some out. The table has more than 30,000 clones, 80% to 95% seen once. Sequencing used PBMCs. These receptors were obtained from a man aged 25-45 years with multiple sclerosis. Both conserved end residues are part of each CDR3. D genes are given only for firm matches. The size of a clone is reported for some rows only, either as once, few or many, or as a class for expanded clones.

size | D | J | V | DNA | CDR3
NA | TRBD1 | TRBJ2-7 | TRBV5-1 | TGCGCCAGCAGCTTGGCCGGGGTTGGTCGTCAGGGGGCCCCCTCCTACGAGCAGTACTTC | CASSLAGVGRQGAPSYEQYF
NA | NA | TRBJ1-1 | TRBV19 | TGTGCCAGTAGTATAGTTGAGGGAGTGAACACTGAAGCTTTCTTT | CASSIVEGVNTEAFF
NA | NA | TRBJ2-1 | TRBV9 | TGTGCCAGCAGCGTAGCGGTCTCCTACAATGAGCAGTTCTTC | CASSVAVSYNEQFF
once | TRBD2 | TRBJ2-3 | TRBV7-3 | TGTGCCAGCAGCTTAGGAGGACTAGCGTGGACAGATACGCAGTATTTT | CASSLGGLAWTDTQYF
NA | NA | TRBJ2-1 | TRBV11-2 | TGTGCCAGCAGCTTAGAATCACTAAATGAGCAGTTCTTC | CASSLESLNEQFF
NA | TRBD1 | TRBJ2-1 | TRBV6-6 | TGTGCCAGCGGAAGGGACAGAAACTACAATGAGCAGTTCTTC | CASGRDRNYNEQFF
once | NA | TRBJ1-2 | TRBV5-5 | TGTGCCAGCAGCTTGGTGTCCGCGCCCGGCTATGGCTACACCTTC | CASSLVSAPGYGYTF
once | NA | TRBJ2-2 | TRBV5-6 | TGTGCCAGCAGCTTCTACCCTACTAACACCGGGGAGCTGTTTTTT | CASSFYPTNTGELFF
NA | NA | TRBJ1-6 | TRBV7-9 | TGTGCCAGCAGCTTCACCTCGTCCAATAATTCACCCCTCCACTTT | CASSFTSSNNSPLHF
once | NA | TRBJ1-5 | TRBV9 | TGTGCCAGCAGCGTAGGGACGAATCAGCCCCAGCATTTT | CASSVGTNQPQHF
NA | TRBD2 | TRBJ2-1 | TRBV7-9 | TGTGCCAGCAGCTCCGGCGGGAGGGTTCTGAATGAGCAGTTCTTC | CASSSGGRVLNEQFF
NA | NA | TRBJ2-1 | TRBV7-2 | TGTGCCAGCAGCCCAGCACGTGAGCAGTTCTTC | CASSPAREQFF
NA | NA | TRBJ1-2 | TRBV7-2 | TGTGCCAGCAGAGAGCCTGTTTTGTTTGGCTACACCTTC | CASREPVLFGYTF
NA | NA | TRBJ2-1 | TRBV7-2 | TGTGCCAGCCACGCCTTTCCCCGGAGCTCCTACAATGAGCAGTTCTTC | CASHAFPRSSYNEQFF
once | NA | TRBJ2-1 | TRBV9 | TGTGCCAGCAGCCCCTCGACACGCTCCTACAATGAGCAGTTCTTC | CASSPSTRSYNEQFF
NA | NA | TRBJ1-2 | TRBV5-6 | TGTGCCAGCAGCTCCCCACAGGGTCTCTATGGCTACACCTTC | CASSSPQGLYGYTF
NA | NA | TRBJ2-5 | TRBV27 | TGTGCCAGCAGTTCCAGGGACAACTCGTACCAAGAGACCCAGTACTTC | CASSSRDNSYQETQYF
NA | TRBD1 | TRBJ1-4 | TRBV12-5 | TGTGCTAGTGGTTTTGGACAGGGCCAGAGGTATGAAAAACTGTTTTTT | CASGFGQGQRYEKLFF
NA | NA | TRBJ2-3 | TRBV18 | TGTGCCAGCTCACCTATGAGGGGTCCAGATACGCAGTATTTT | CASSPMRGPDTQYF
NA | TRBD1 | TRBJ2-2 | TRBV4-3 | TGCGCCAGCAGCCATCCTTCTGGCGGACAGGGGGCCGGGGAGCTGTTTTTT | CASSHPSGGQGAGELFF
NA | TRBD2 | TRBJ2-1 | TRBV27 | TGTGCCAGCAGTTTATCCCCTCTAGCGGGGGCCTACAATGAGCAGTTCTTC | CASSLSPLAGAYNEQFF
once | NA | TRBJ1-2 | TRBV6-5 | TGTGCCAGCAGTCCCGGGACCGCTCTTGGGGGCTACACCTTC | CASSPGTALGGYTF
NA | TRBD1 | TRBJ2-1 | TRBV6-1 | TGTGCCAGCAGTGAAGCAGGGGGCGTCTACAATGAGCAGTTCTTC | CASSEAGGVYNEQFF
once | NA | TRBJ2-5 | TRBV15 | TGTGCCACCAGCAGAGGCATCCGAGACAGCCAAGAGACCCAGTACTTC | CATSRGIRDSQETQYF
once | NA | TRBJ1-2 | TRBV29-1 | TGCAGCGTTGGGGACCTCACAAAGGGCTACACCTTC | CSVGDLTKGYTF
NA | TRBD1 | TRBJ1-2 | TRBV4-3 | TGCGCCAGCAGCCAAGGGGACAGCCTAAACTATGGCTACACCTTC | CASSQGDSLNYGYTF
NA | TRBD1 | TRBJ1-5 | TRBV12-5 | TGTGCTAGTGGTTTGGGACAGGGCGGTCAGCCCCAGCATTTT | CASGLGQGGQPQHF
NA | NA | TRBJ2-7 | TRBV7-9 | TGTGCCAGCAGCTTGGGGGCACCAGAGCAGTACTTC | CASSLGAPEQYF
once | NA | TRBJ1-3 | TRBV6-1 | TGTGCCAGCAGTGAAGGGGGGGACACCATATATTTT | CASSEGGDTIYF
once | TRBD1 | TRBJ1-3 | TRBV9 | TGTGCCAGCAGCGTACAGGGGGCTGGAAACACCATATATTTT | CASSVQGAGNTIYF
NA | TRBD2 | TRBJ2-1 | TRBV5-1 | TGCGCCAGCGGACGGAGCGGGAGCTCCTACAATGAGCAGTTCTTC | CASGRSGSSYNEQFF
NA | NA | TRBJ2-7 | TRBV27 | TGTGCCAGCAGTTCACTAGCCTACGAGCAGTACTTC | CASSSLAYEQYF
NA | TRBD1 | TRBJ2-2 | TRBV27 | TGTGCCAGCGGGACAGGGGGCGTTAGGACCGGGGAGCTGTTTTTT | CASGTGGVRTGELFF
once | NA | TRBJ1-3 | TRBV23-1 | TGCGCCAGCAGTCAATCGGGAGGGTCCGGGACTTCGGGACTTTCATTAACTCCTGGAAACACCATATATTTT | CASSQSGGSGTSGLSLTPGNTIYF
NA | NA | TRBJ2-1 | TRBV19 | TGTGCCAGTAGGACGACCGGGACTCAGTACAATGAGCAGTTCTTC | CASRTTGTQYNEQFF
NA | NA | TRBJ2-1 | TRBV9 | TGTGCCAGCAGCGTAGCTCCGGGGGTCTGGGGGATTAACAATGAGCAGTTCTTC | CASSVAPGVWGINNEQFF
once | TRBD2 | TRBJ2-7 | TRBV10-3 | TGTGCCATCAGTGAGGCTAGCGGGTCCCTGGGGGAGCAGTACTTC | CAISEASGSLGEQYF
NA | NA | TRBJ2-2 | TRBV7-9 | TGTGCCAGCAGCTTAGAGGGGCGGTCACGTGGGGAGCTGTTTTTT | CASSLEGRSRGELFF
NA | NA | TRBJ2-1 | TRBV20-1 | TGCAGTGCTCCCTCTTACAATGAGCAGTTCTTC | CSAPSYNEQFF
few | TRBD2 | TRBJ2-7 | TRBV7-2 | TGTGCCAGCAGCCCGTGGATGGCGGGAGACGCCTACGAGCAGTACTTC | CASSPWMAGDAYEQYF
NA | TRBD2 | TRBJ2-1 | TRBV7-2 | TGTGCCAGCAGCTATAGCGGGAGAAGGGGCAATGAGCAGTTCTTC | CASSYSGRRGNEQFF
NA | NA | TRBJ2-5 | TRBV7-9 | TGTGCCAGCGGGGGGGAGACCCAGTACTTC | CASGGETQYF
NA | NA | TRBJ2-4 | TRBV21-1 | TGTGCCAGCAGCCCTAGGACAGGGGGAGCCAAAAACATTCAGTACTTC | CASSPRTGGAKNIQYF
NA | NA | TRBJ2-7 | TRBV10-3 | TGTGCCATCAGTGAGGGACAGATTAGCTCCTACGAGCAGTACTTC | CAISEGQISSYEQYF
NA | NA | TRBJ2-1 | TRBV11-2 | TGTGCCAGCAGCTCGCTCGGAGAGCAGTTCTTC | CASSSLGEQFF
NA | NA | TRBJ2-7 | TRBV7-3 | TGTGCCAGCAGCTTAAGTCCGTGGCCCCATACCCGGGAAGGCTTC | CASSLSPWPHTREGF
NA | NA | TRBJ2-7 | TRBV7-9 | TGTGCCAGCTCTCTGACATGGGGGGAGTTAGGAAGTTACGAGCAGTACTTC | CASSLTWGELGSYEQYF
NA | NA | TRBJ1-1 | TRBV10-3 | TGTGCCATCAGTGCGGGAGGGCTCCATGAAGCTTTCTTT | CAISAGGLHEAFF
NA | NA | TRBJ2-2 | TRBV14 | TGTGCCAGCAGCCCTTTGCGTCAGGCCGGGGAGCTGTTTTTT | CASSPLRQAGELFF
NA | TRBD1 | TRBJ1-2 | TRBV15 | TGTGCCACCAGCAGAGAAGACAGGGGCCTCTTCTATGGCTACACCTTC | CATSREDRGLFYGYTF
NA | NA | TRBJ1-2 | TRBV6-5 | TGTGCCAGCAGTTCGGGGGGAGGCTACACCTTC | CASSSGGGYTF
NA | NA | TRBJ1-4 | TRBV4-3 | TGCGCCAGCAGCCAAGAAAGGGGGTATTATGAAAAACTGTTTTTT | CASSQERGYYEKLFF
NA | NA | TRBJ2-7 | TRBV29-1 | TGCAGCGTTGAATTCCAGTACGGTGGGTACGAGCAGTACTTC | CSVEFQYGGYEQYF